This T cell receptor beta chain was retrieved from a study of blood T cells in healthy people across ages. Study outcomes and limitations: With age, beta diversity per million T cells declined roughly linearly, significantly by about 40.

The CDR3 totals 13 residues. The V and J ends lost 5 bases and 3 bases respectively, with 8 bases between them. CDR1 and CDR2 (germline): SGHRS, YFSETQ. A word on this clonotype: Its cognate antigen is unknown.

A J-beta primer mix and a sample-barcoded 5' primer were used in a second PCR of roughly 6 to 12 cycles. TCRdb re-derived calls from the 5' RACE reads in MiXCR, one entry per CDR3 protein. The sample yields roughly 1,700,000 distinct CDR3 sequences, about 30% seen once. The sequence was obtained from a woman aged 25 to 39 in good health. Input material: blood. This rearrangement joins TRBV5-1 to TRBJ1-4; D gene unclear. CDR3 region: CASSRVSNEKLFF. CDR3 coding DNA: TGCGCCAGCAGTCGGGTGTCTAATGAAAAACTGTTTTTT.